A selection of T cell receptor beta chains follows, all from one sample in a study of vaccination and CD4 T cells after COVID-19. Their antigens remain unidentified. One entry per CDR3 protein, called by TCRdb with MiXCR from the PCR reads. The sample includes roughly 10,000 distinct CDR3 sequences, approximately 62% seen only once; the top ten take approximately 10%. The sequenced sample consisted of CD4+ T cells from blood, cultured in vitro. Receptors were obtained from a human donor who had recovered from COVID-19. Both conserved end residues are part of each CDR3. The D gene is left open where the match is weak. Expanded clones get a size class; other rows say once, few or many, or leave the size out.

TRBV12-3/TRBV12-4	TRBD1	NA	TRBJ1-1	TGTGCCAGCAGTTCCGGACGGACAGGACCTGAAGCTTTCTTT	CASSSGRTGPEAFF
TRBV6-2/TRBV6-3	NA	NA	TRBJ1-6	TGTGCCACCCAGGAGGACAGTTTTTCCAATTCACCCCTCCACTTT	CATQEDSFSNSPLHF
TRBV6-1	NA	NA	TRBJ1-3	TGTGCCAGCAGTGAAGATCCACGGCGATGGGGGCCGGCTGGAAACACCATATATTTT	CASSEDPRRWGPAGNTIYF
TRBV27	NA	NA	TRBJ2-1	TGTGCCAGCAGGACCGGGACCGAACCCTACAATGAGCAGTTCTTC	CASRTGTEPYNEQFF
TRBV6-2/TRBV6-3	TRBD1	NA	TRBJ1-5	TGTGCCAGCAGGCCCGGGACAGGACCCTATAGCAATCAGCCCCAGCATTTT	CASRPGTGPYSNQPQHF
TRBV20-1	NA	NA	TRBJ1-2	TGCAGTGCGCGGCTTTCGGACTATGGCTACACCTTC	CSARLSDYGYTF
TRBV10-2	NA	NA	TRBJ2-5	TGCGCCAGCAGTGCCAGGAGTAGCCAAGAGACCCAGTACTTC	CASSARSSQETQYF
TRBV29-1	NA	NA	TRBJ1-3	TGCAGCGTTGTCTTGGGGCACTCTGGAAACACCATATATTTT	CSVVLGHSGNTIYF
TRBV30	NA	few	TRBJ2-1	TGTGCCTGGAGTGTTCTGGAGGGGTGGGGCAATGAGCAGTTCTTC	CAWSVLEGWGNEQFF
TRBV23-1	NA	once	TRBJ2-1	TGCGCCAGCAGTCCGCCGGGGGCGCGGAATGAGCAGTTCTTC	CASSPPGARNEQFF
TRBV12-3/TRBV12-4	NA	once	TRBJ1-5	TGTGCCAGCAGTTTGGAGTTCAGGGGTCCAATTCAGCCCCAGCATTTT	CASSLEFRGPIQPQHF
TRBV20-1	NA	few	TRBJ2-3	TGCAGTGCTGGGGGTCTGGATACGCAGTATTTT	CSAGGLDTQYF
TRBV11-2	TRBD1	NA	TRBJ2-7	TGTGCCAGCAGCTCCCAAGGGACAGGGTTAAGGGAGCAGTACTTC	CASSSQGTGLREQYF
TRBV19	TRBD1	NA	TRBJ2-7	TGTGCCAGTAGTGGGACAGGGACTCACGAGCAGTACTTC	CASSGTGTHEQYF
TRBV7-9	NA	few	TRBJ1-6	TGTGCCAGCACCCTGGGGGGAGGATCCCTCCACTTT	CASTLGGGSLHF
TRBV7-2	TRBD1	NA	TRBJ2-3	TGTGCCAGCAGCGCGTGGCCAGGGACAGGGGGCGGAGGCACGCAGTATTTT	CASSAWPGTGGGGTQYF
TRBV6-5	NA	large	TRBJ1-5	TGTGCCAGCAGTTACAGGGACAGCAATCAGCCCCAGCATTTT	CASSYRDSNQPQHF
TRBV27	NA	few	TRBJ1-6	TGTGCCAGCAGCCTAAGGGATAATTCACCCCTCCACTTT	CASSLRDNSPLHF
TRBV10-1	TRBD1	NA	TRBJ2-7	TGCGCCAGCAGTGAGGGGACAGGGCGATACGAGCAGTACTTC	CASSEGTGRYEQYF
TRBV7-9	NA	NA	TRBJ1-2	TGTGCCAGCAGCTTAGAGGTAGATAATGGCTACACCTTC	CASSLEVDNGYTF
TRBV7-9	NA	NA	TRBJ1-6	TGTGCCAGCAGCTTAGAGGGGTTGGGGAATTCACCCCTCCACTTT	CASSLEGLGNSPLHF
TRBV27	NA	NA	TRBJ2-7	TGTGCCAGCACTGCGCAGGGGGGATCCTACGAGCAGTACTTC	CASTAQGGSYEQYF
TRBV11-2	TRBD1	few	TRBJ2-3	TGTGCCAGCAGCTCACAGGGGGCTAGCACAGATACGCAGTATTTT	CASSSQGASTDTQYF
TRBV7-2	NA	NA	TRBJ2-7	TGTGCCAGCAGCTTAAACAGAGCCTACGAGCAGTACTTC	CASSLNRAYEQYF
TRBV7-9	NA	NA	TRBJ2-7	TGTGCCAGCAGCTTGACCGGGATCGCGGCAAGCTACGAGCAGTACTTC	CASSLTGIAASYEQYF
TRBV20-1	TRBD1	NA	TRBJ1-2	TGCAGTGCTAGCTCCCCAGGGACAGGGTCGATCGGCTACACCTTC	CSASSPGTGSIGYTF
TRBV11-2	TRBD2	NA	TRBJ2-7	TGTGCCAGCAGCTCCGTAGCGGGGTCCCCCTACGAGCAGTACTTC	CASSSVAGSPYEQYF
TRBV20-1	TRBD1	NA	TRBJ1-2	TGCAGTGCTAGCCCAACAGGGGGCCAGTCCCTGGGGGGCTACACCTTC	CSASPTGGQSLGGYTF
TRBV19	TRBD1	NA	TRBJ2-7	TGTGCCAGTAGTGCCTGGACAGGGATCAACGAGCAGTACTTC	CASSAWTGINEQYF
TRBV6-1	TRBD2	NA	TRBJ2-7	TGTGCCACCACTCGGACTAGCGGGCTTGACGAGCAGTACTTC	CATTRTSGLDEQYF
TRBV27	NA	NA	TRBJ2-3	TGTGCCAGCCGCTCTTACCGAGCGATCACAGATACGCAGTATTTT	CASRSYRAITDTQYF
TRBV15	TRBD1	NA	TRBJ2-1	TGTGCCACCAGCAGAACGGCAGGGGGCAAGTTCTTC	CATSRTAGGKFF